These 14 T cell receptor beta chains came from one sample sequenced in a study of shared clonotypes between healthy human individuals. In the naive CD8 group, cells lacked CD45RO and were positively selected for CCR7, so terminally differentiated effector memory CD45RA+ cells were left out. Repertoires were generated with immunoSEQ multiplex PCR, while TCRdb's copy carries only in-frame clones and drops some. The sample holds 600,000 or so clones, around 96% seen once. Source material: naive CD8+ T cells sorted from blood. Every receptor here comes from a woman in her thirties in good health.

Comment on this clone: The same CDR3 arises from other DNA sequences in this sample as well. The gene calls are TRBV7-9 and TRBJ2-7; D call uncertain. The germline gives CDR1 SEHNR, CDR2 FQNEAQ (reference sequence). The CDR3 has 11 residues. V shed 2 bases and J shed 4 bases, with 3 bases lying between them. As DNA, the CDR3 is TGTGCCAGCAGCTTATTGTACGAGCAGTACTTC. It codes for CASSLLYEQYF.

The chain joins TRBV27 to TRBJ1-4; 9 bases agree with TRBD1. The V gene end was trimmed by 8 bases and the J gene end by 3 bases; junction bases not matched to a gene: 10. Germline loops: CDR1 MNHEY, CDR2 SMNVEV (reference sequence). There are 16 residues in the CDR3. The CDR3 sequence: CASGDRTGAANEKLFF. CDR3 nucleotides: TGTGCCAGCGGGGATAGGACAGGGGCCGCTAATGAAAAACTGTTTTTT.

V gene TRBV28 combines with J gene TRBJ2-1; possibly TRBD1 or TRBD2 for D (7 bases each). Germline values: CDR1 MDHEN, CDR2 SYDVKM. V dropped 4 bases and J dropped 3 bases, with 19 bases sitting between them. CDR3 length: 17 residues. The CDR3 region has the DNA TGTGCCAGCAGTTCCGCCAGGGGGGGAGGGCGCTACAATGAGCAGTTCTTC. Amino acid sequence: CASSSARGGGRYNEQFF.

The chain combines TRBV7-9 with TRBJ1-3; no reliable D call. V lost 1 base to trimming and J lost 4 bases, with 5 bases between them. Germline V CDR1 and CDR2: SEHNR, FQNEAQ (reference sequence). The CDR3 sequence is 13 residues long. CDR3 amino acids: CASSLGPGNTIYF. CDR3 nucleotide sequence: TGTGCCAGCAGCTTAGGACCCGGAAACACCATATATTTT.

The chain uses TRBV21-1 and TRBJ1-5; the D call TRBD1 from the table was never checked on the DNA. TRBV21-1 is designated a pseudogene. CDR3 length equals 15 residues. CDR3 protein: CASSRAGGRNQPQHF. The CDR3 DNA is TGTGCCAGCAGCAGGGCAGGGGGCCGCAATCAGCCCCAGCATTTT.

This clone was observed a few times. The chain joins TRBV25-1 to TRBJ2-5; D is possibly TRBD2 (5 bases). CDR3 length: 13 amino acids. Germline V gene sequence: CDR1 MGHDK, CDR2 SYGVNS. The ends were cut back, 4 bases at V and 5 bases at J, with 11 bases in the middle. The chain's CDR3 is CASSVSGRETQYF. The CDR3 coding sequence is TGTGCCAGCAGTGTGAGCGGTCGGGAGACCCAGTACTTC.

The V gene is TRBV4-1, the J gene TRBJ2-7; TRBD1 agrees at 8 bases. The germline V gene encodes CDR1 MGHRA and CDR2 YSYEKL. The CDR3 covers 16 residues. J gave up 0 bases and V 1 base, and 5 bases lay outside the gene matches. DNA for the CDR3: TGCGCCAGCAGCCAAGGGGAGACAGGGGCCTCCTACGAGCAGTACTTC. This encodes CASSQGETGASYEQYF.

The V gene is TRBV27, the J gene TRBJ2-7; tentatively, D is TRBD2 (6 bases). Germline V gene lookup returns CDR1 MNHEY and CDR2 SMNVEV (reference sequence). Trimming took off 8 bases at V and 0 bases at J, with 14 bases between the two ends. The CDR3 totals 14 residues. DNA of the CDR3: TGTGCCAGCTCTCGGGACTTACCCTCCTACGAGCAGTACTTC. It translates to CASSRDLPSYEQYF.

In its sample, this clone was seen once. The CDR3 loop reads CASSLDGTAFYEQYF. The CDR3, as DNA: TGTGCCAGCAGCTTAGACGGGACAGCTTTTTACGAGCAGTACTTC. V usage is TRBV7-9 and J usage is TRBJ2-7, with 7 bases lining up with TRBD1. Trimming removed 1 base from V and 4 bases from J; junction bases left unmatched: 7. The CDR3 totals 15 residues. From germline, CDR1 is SEHNR and CDR2 FQNEAQ (reference sequence). The full variable domain, in which reference TRBV7-9 and TRBJ2-7 provide the parts outside the CDR3, is DTGVSQNPRHKITKRGQNVTFRCDPISEHNRLYWYRQTLGQGPEFLTYFQNEAQLEKSRLLSDRFSAERPKGSFSTLEIQRTEQGDSAMYLCASSLDGTAFYEQYFGPGTRLTVT.

The chain recombines TRBV9 with TRBJ2-7; D gene ambiguous. Trimming took 4 bases from V and 0 from J, leaving 5 bases between them. The CDR3 contains 12 residues. Germline V lookup: CDR1 SGDLS, CDR2 YYNGEE. The chain's CDR3 is CASSPSSYEQYF. CDR3 DNA: TGTGCCAGCAGCCCCAGCTCCTACGAGCAGTACTTC.

CDR3 residues: CASSIVVGGSDEQYF. In DNA form, the CDR3 reads TGTGCCAGTAGTATAGTCGTAGGCGGGAGCGACGAGCAGTACTTC. This chain uses TRBV19 with TRBJ2-7; 7 bases agree with TRBD2. The germline V gene encodes CDR1 LNHDA and CDR2 SQIVND (reference sequence). The J segment lost 5 bases and the V segment lost 1 base, leaving 8 bases of the junction unmatched. This CDR3 has 15 amino acids.

This chain links TRBV5-5 with TRBJ2-5, with 8 positions matching TRBD2. Germline CDR1 reads SGHKS; CDR2 reads YYEKEE (reference sequence). The CDR3 contains 16 residues. The junction had 11 bases not matched to a gene; V was cut back by 2 bases and J by 5 bases. In nucleotides, the CDR3 is TGTGCCAGCAGCTTCTACCCGGGGGGGCAGGAGGAGACCCAGTACTTC. Amino acid sequence: CASSFYPGGQEETQYF.

The chain links TRBV27 to TRBJ1-1; D is undetermined. Trimming removed 8 bases from V and 2 bases from J, with 15 bases in between. This CDR3 has 14 amino acids. Germline V gene data show CDR1 as MNHEY and CDR2 as SMNVEV (reference sequence). The CDR3 loop is CASSTSDLNTEAFF. CDR3 bases: TGTGCCAGCTCGACATCAGACCTTAACACTGAAGCTTTCTTT.

The chain couples TRBV28 to TRBJ2-1; the D is unclear. The CDR3 length is 12 residues. Germline CDR1 and CDR2: MDHEN and SYDVKM. V lost 1 base, J lost 7 bases, and 5 bases lay in between. The CDR3 DNA sequence: TGTGCCAGCAGTTTATTGGGTAATGAGCAGTTCTTC. This translates into CASSLLGNEQFF.